The T cell receptor (beta chain) under discussion was sequenced for a study of siplizumab effects on memory and regulatory T cells. Points on this clone: Its antigen is not identified.

Notes on the study in general: Naive or memory phenotype assignment was not possible for roughly 75-96% of proliferating CD4+ or CD8+ clones.

The germline CDR1 and CDR2 sequences are GTSNPN and SVGIG (reference sequence). This CDR3 is 14 amino acids long. V shed 4 bases and J shed 1 base, with 14 bases lying between them. This table comes from immunoSEQ multiplex PCR, and its TCRdb copy is limited to in-frame clones, with some not included. The sample has about 100,000 clones, roughly 94% seen once; the top ten hold approximately 1.5%. The clonotype originates from a human donor in good health. Sequencing was performed on non-Treg CD4+ T cells sorted from blood. The chain recombines TRBV30 with TRBJ2-7; a weak D match, TRBD2 (5 bases). For the CDR3, the DNA is TGTGCCTGGAAGGGCGGGTGGCAGTCCTACGAGCAGTACTTC. Translation: CAWKGGWQSYEQYF.